This TCR beta chain was recorded in a study of blood T cell repertoires in COVID-19. Background on the study: The United States, Italy and Spain supplied acute and convalescent COVID-19 samples.

Per the germline V gene, CDR1 is SEHNR and CDR2 is FQNEAQ (reference sequence). The ends were cut back, 0 bases at V and 5 bases at J, with 11 bases in the middle. The CDR3 spans 16 residues. Using immunoSEQ multiplex PCR, the repertoire was profiled, and TCRdb retains in-frame clones only, with some absent. Counted here are about 25,000 clones, 87% occurring once; the ten biggest clones make up approximately 9.5%. Sequenced: peripheral blood. The TCR was taken from a human donor with active COVID-19. The donor label of this sample is uncertain. The rearrangement joins TRBV7-9 to TRBJ1-6; tentative D call: TRBD1 (6 bases). The CDR3 sequence is CASSLAGGSNNSPLHF. The CDR3 DNA follows: TGTGCCAGCAGCTTAGCAGGGGGAAGTAATAATTCACCCCTCCACTTT.